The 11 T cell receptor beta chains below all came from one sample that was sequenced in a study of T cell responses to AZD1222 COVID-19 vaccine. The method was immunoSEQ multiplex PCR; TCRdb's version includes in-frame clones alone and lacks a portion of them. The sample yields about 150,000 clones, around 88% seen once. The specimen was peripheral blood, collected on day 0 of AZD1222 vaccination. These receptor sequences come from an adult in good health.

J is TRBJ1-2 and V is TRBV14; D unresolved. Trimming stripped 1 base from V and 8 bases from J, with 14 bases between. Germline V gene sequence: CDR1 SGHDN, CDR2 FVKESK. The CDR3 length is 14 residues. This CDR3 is CASSQGRLDVGYTF. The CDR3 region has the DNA TGTGCCAGCAGCCAAGGCCGACTGGACGTAGGCTACACCTTC.

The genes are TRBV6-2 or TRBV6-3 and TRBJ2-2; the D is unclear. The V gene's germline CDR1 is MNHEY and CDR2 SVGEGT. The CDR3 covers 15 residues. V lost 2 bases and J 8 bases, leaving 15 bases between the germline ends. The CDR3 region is CASSYGEVHLGELFF. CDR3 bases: TGTGCCAGCAGTTACGGGGAAGTCCATTTAGGGGAGCTGTTTTTT.

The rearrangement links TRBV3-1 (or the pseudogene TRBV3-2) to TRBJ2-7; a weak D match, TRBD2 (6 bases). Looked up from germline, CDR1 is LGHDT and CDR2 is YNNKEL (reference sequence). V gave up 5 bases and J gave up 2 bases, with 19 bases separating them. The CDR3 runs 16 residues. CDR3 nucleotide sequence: TGTGCCAGCAGCTGGGGGGTACTAGGGGCCCCCTACGAGCAGTACTTC. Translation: CASSWGVLGAPYEQYF.

The CDR3 nucleotides read TGTGCCAGCAGCCGAGTACCCGGGACCTTCGCCGAAGCTTTCTTT. Its protein product is CASSRVPGTFAEAFF. This chain joins TRBV3-1 (or the pseudogene TRBV3-2) and TRBJ1-1; tentative D call: TRBD1 (5 bases). Per the germline V gene, CDR1 is LGHDT and CDR2 is YNNKEL (reference sequence). The CDR3 length is 15 residues. With 4 bases removed from V and 8 bases from J, the gap between germline ends came to 20 bases.

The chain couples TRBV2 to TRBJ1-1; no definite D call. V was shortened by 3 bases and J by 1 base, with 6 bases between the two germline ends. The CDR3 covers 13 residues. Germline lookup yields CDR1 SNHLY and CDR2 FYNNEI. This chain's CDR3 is CASSDWQNTEAFF. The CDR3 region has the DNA TGTGCCAGCAGTGATTGGCAGAACACTGAAGCTTTCTTT.

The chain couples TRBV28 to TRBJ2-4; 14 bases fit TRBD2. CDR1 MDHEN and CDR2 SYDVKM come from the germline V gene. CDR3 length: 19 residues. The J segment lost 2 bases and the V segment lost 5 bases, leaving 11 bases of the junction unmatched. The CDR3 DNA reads TGTGCCAGCAGTCTCGGGACTAGCGGGAGTACGGGGACCAAAAACATTCAGTACTTC. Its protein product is CASSLGTSGSTGTKNIQYF.

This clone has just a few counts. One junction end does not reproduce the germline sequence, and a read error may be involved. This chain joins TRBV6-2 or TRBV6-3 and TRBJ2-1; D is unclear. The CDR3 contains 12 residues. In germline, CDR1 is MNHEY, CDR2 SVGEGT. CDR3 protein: CASSYSNNEQFF. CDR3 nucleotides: TGTGCCAGCAGTTACTCCAACAATGAGCAGTTCTTC.

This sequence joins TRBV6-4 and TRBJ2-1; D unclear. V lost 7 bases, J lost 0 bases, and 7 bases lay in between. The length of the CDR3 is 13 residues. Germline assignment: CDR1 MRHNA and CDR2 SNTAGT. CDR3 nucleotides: TGTGCCAGCACGGAGAGCTCCTACAATGAGCAGTTCTTC. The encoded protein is CASTESSYNEQFF.

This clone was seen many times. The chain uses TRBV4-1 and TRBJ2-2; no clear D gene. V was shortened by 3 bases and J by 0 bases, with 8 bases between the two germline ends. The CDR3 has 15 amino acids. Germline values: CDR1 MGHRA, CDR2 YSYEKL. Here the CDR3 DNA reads TGCGCCAGCAGCCAGGCTCTGTCGAACACCGGGGAGCTGTTTTTT. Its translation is CASSQALSNTGELFF.

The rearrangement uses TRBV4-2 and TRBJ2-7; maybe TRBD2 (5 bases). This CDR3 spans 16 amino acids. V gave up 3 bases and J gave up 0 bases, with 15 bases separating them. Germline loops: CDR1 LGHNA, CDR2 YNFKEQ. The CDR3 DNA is TGTGCCAGCAGCCAGGACGACGGGGTTAGCTCCTACGAGCAGTACTTC. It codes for CASSQDDGVSSYEQYF.

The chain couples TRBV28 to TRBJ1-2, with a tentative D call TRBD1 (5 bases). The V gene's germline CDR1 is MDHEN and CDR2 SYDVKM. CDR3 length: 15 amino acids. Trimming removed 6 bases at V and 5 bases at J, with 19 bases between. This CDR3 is CASRPGGGFRYGYTF. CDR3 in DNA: TGTGCCAGCAGACCCGGGGGAGGGTTTAGGTATGGCTACACCTTC.